One sample yielded the 28 T cell receptor beta chains listed below, sequenced in a study of blood T cell repertoires in COVID-19. Using immunoSEQ multiplex PCR, the repertoire was profiled, and TCRdb retains in-frame clones only, with some absent. This table holds approximately 260,000 clones, around four fifths found once. Sequencing was done on a sample of peripheral blood. The receptors derive from a man aged 60 to 69 who had recovered from COVID-19.

V gene TRBV2 combines with J gene TRBJ1-1, with D tentatively TRBD1 (5 bases). This CDR3 comprises 15 residues. Trimming removed 0 bases at V and 11 bases at J, with 19 bases between. Germline values: CDR1 SNHLY, CDR2 FYNNEI. CDR3 loop: CASSEARGIRNEAFF. For the CDR3, the DNA is TGTGCCAGCAGTGAAGCGCGGGGGATACGTAATGAGGCTTTCTTT.

The J gene is TRBJ2-7, the V gene TRBV18; 7 bases align to TRBD2. This CDR3 spans 13 amino acids. CDR1 and CDR2 (germline): KGHSH, LQKENI. V shed 6 bases, J shed 6 bases, and the junction held 8 bases outside the gene matches. The CDR3 loop is CASSPGLDVEQYF. CDR3 DNA sequence: TGTGCCAGCTCTCCAGGACTAGATGTCGAGCAGTACTTC. The full variable domain, rest sourced from reference TRBV18 and TRBJ2-7, is NAGVMQNPRHLVRRRGQEARLRCSPMKGHSHVYWYRQLPEEGLKFMVYLQKENIIDESGMPKERFSAEFPKEGPSILRIQQVVRGDSAAYFCASSPGLDVEQYFGPGTRLTVT.

The chain has TRBV7-2 and TRBJ1-2, with 7 bases lining up with TRBD1. The CDR3 loop spans 15 amino acids. Trimming removed 4 bases from V and 2 bases from J; junction bases left unmatched: 7. Germline V gene sequence: CDR1 SGHTA, CDR2 FQGNSA. This CDR3 reads CASSSKTGSNYGYTF. CDR3 in DNA: TGTGCCAGCAGCTCGAAGACAGGGAGCAACTATGGCTACACCTTC.

The rearrangement links TRBV10-3 to TRBJ2-3, with 7 bases fitting TRBD2. Germline values: CDR1 ENHRY, CDR2 SYGVKD. J gave up 2 bases and V 6 bases, and 11 bases lay outside the gene matches. The CDR3 has 16 amino acids. This chain's CDR3 is CAISSTTSRSTDTQYF. The CDR3 DNA sequence: TGTGCCATCAGCTCGACGACTAGCAGGTCCACAGATACGCAGTATTTT.

Regarding this clone: One end of the junction fails to match germline, which may point to a read error. The chain recombines TRBV7-7 with TRBJ2-5; a possible D gene is TRBD2 (7 bases). From germline, CDR1 is SSHAT and CDR2 FNYEAQ (reference sequence). There are 16 residues in the CDR3. CDR3 residues: CASSGISQGNQETQYF. As DNA, the CDR3 is TGTGCTAGCAGCGGGATTTCACAGGGAAACCAAGAGACCCAGTACTTC.

The chain combines TRBV4-1 with TRBJ1-1; D not resolved. This CDR3 is 15 amino acids long. Per germline, CDR1 MGHRA and CDR2 YSYEKL. The V gene lost 1 base and the J gene lost 0 bases, with 9 bases spanning the gap. As DNA, the CDR3 is TGCGCCAGCAGCCAAGGGGCCGATATGAACACTGAAGCTTTCTTT. Its protein is CASSQGADMNTEAFF.

The chain combines TRBV5-5 with TRBJ1-1; D remains unclear. The CDR3 totals 17 residues. Trimming took off 2 bases at V and 0 bases at J, with 17 bases between the two ends. CDR1 and CDR2 from the germline V gene are SGHKS and YYEKEE (reference sequence). CDR3 DNA: TGTGCCAGCAGCTTTGGGTTGCTACGGGTGATGAACACTGAAGCTTTCTTT. As protein: CASSFGLLRVMNTEAFF.

This chain uses TRBV19 with TRBJ2-7, with 9 positions matching TRBD1. This CDR3 comprises 15 residues. The ends lost 5 bases at V and 0 bases at J; junction bases unmatched: 5. Germline-derived CDR1 and CDR2 are LNHDA and SQIVND (reference sequence). The CDR3 DNA reads as TGTGCCAGTAGTGACCGGGACAGGGCCTCCTACGAGCAGTACTTC. It codes for CASSDRDRASYEQYF.

The gene calls are TRBV11-2 and TRBJ2-7, with D possibly matching TRBD2 (6 bases). The CDR3 is 17 residues long. Germline CDR1 is SGHAT and CDR2 is FQNNGV. Trimming took off 5 bases at V and 1 base at J, with 21 bases between the two ends. The CDR3, as DNA: TGTGCCAGCAGCCCCCACCTAGGAGGGTTCCCATCCTACGAGCAGTACTTC. It translates to CASSPHLGGFPSYEQYF.

The genes are TRBV3-1 (or the pseudogene TRBV3-2) and TRBJ2-1, with D hard to call. The germline V gene has CDR1 LGHDT and CDR2 YNNKEL (reference sequence). Trimming stripped 0 bases from V and 7 bases from J, with 10 bases between. The CDR3 is made up of 14 amino acids. CDR3 nucleotides: TGTGCCAGCAGCCAAGATCCAGTCATGAATGAGCAGTTCTTC. As protein: CASSQDPVMNEQFF.

The J gene is TRBJ1-5, the V gene TRBV6-5, with 11 bases identical to TRBD1. Looked up from germline, CDR1 is MNHEY and CDR2 is SVGAGI. The CDR3 consists of 15 residues. J lost 7 bases, V lost 5 bases, and 7 bases had no gene match. The CDR3 here is CASSPDRGRDQPQHF. In DNA form, the CDR3 reads TGTGCCAGCAGTCCGGACAGGGGGCGCGACCAGCCCCAGCATTTT.

V and J are TRBV5-1 and TRBJ1-1; D might be TRBD1 (6 bases). V was shortened by 3 bases and J by 0 bases, with 12 bases between the two germline ends. The CDR3 covers 15 residues. Germline V CDR1 and CDR2: SGHRS, YFSETQ. CDR3 sequence (DNA): TGCGCCAGCAGCTCAGGGGTATTAGTGAACACTGAAGCTTTCTTT. It translates to CASSSGVLVNTEAFF.

The DNA of the CDR3 is TGTGCCAGGGGTGGACAGGGGTTCGAGCAGTACTTC. Protein product: CARGGQGFEQYF. The rearrangement uses TRBV2 and TRBJ2-7, with TRBD1 identical over 9 bases. Germline V CDR1 and CDR2: SNHLY, FYNNEI. V lost 9 bases, J lost 6 bases, and 6 bases stayed unmatched. The CDR3 has 12 residues.

The chain is built from TRBV28 and TRBJ1-1; 7 positions agree with TRBD1. Germline CDR1 and CDR2: MDHEN and SYDVKM. Trimming at V came to 3 bases and at J to 3 bases, leaving 4 bases not matched to a gene. The CDR3 has 14 residues. The DNA for the CDR3 is TGTGCCAGCAGTTTGGGACAGATTTACACTGAAGCTTTCTTT. Translation gives CASSLGQIYTEAFF. The full variable domain, in which reference TRBV28 and TRBJ1-1 provide the parts outside the CDR3, is DVKVTQSSRYLVKRTGEKVFLECVQDMDHENMFWYRQDPGLGLRLIYFSYDVKMKEKGDIPEGYSVSREKKERFSLILESASTNQTSMYLCASSLGQIYTEAFFGQGTRLTVV.

The genes are TRBV4-1 and TRBJ2-7; D might be TRBD1 (6 bases). The CDR3 runs 13 residues. CDR1 is MGHRA, CDR2 YSYEKL, per germline. Trimming took off 6 bases at V and 3 bases at J, with 12 bases between the two ends. DNA of the CDR3: TGCGCCAGCAGTCTTCCGGGACACTACGAGCAGTACTTC. Protein: CASSLPGHYEQYF.

This clone was observed a few times. The rearrangement links TRBV28 to TRBJ1-1; D unresolved. This CDR3 has 13 amino acids. V was cut by 6 bases and J by 8 bases, with 16 bases left in between. Germline V gives CDR1 MDHEN, CDR2 SYDVKM. The CDR3 bases are TGTGCCAGCAGCTCATCTAATAGGAGGGAAGCTTTCTTT. It specifies CASSSSNRREAFF.

This clone has a handful of counts. The chain is built from TRBV27 and TRBJ1-2; D is uncertain. CDR1 is MNHEY and CDR2 is SMNVEV in the germline V gene (reference sequence). The CDR3 is 13 amino acids. Trimming removed 3 bases from V and 0 bases from J, with 5 bases in between. The CDR3 loop reads CASSFQANYGYTF. In DNA, the CDR3 is TGTGCCAGCAGTTTCCAGGCTAACTATGGCTACACCTTC.

The chain has TRBV7-6 and TRBJ2-1, with a weak D call TRBD2 (5 bases). This CDR3 spans 14 amino acids. The ends were cut back, 1 base at V and 9 bases at J, with 13 bases in the middle. Germline CDR1 reads SGHVS; CDR2 reads FNYEAQ. CDR3 coding DNA: TGTGCCAGCAGCTTAGAAATACTAGTTGGTGAGCAGTTCTTC. Its translation: CASSLEILVGEQFF.

The chain combines TRBV2 with TRBJ1-1; 10 bases fit TRBD1. CDR3 length: 13 amino acids. J was trimmed by 5 bases and V by 6 bases; bases with no gene match: 3. The germline gives CDR1 SNHLY, CDR2 FYNNEI. The CDR3 reads CASRGTGVTEAFF. CDR3 nucleotides: TGTGCCAGCAGGGGGACAGGGGTAACTGAAGCTTTCTTT.

This chain links TRBV25-1 with TRBJ1-4, with 7 bases matching TRBD1. With V trimmed by 4 bases and J by 5 bases, 4 bases remained unmatched. CDR3 length: 14 amino acids. Germline loops: CDR1 MGHDK, CDR2 SYGVNS. The CDR3 DNA follows: TGTGCCAGCAGTGGCTCGACAGGGAATGAAAAACTGTTTTTT. It encodes CASSGSTGNEKLFF.

The chain uses TRBV15 and TRBJ1-2; the D gene is possibly TRBD1 (5 bases). CDR1 is LNHNV, CDR2 YYDKDF, per germline (reference sequence). CDR3 length: 16 amino acids. V dropped 3 bases and J dropped 1 base, with 15 bases sitting between them. CDR3 sequence: CATSSSTGRRNYGYTF. DNA for the CDR3: TGTGCCACCAGCAGTTCAACAGGACGGCGTAACTATGGCTACACCTTC.

Only a few counts were recorded for this clone. The same CDR3 arises from other DNA sequences in this sample as well. V is TRBV6-5 and J is TRBJ1-5, with a possible D match to TRBD1 (5 bases). The CDR3 sequence is 14 residues long. Trimming left V 2 bases short and J 6 bases short, with 11 bases between. In germline, CDR1 is MNHEY, CDR2 SVGAGI. In DNA, the CDR3 is TGTGCCAGCAGTTACGGGGCAGGTGGTCAGCCCCAGCATTTT. It yields the protein CASSYGAGGQPQHF.

The J gene is TRBJ1-1, the V gene TRBV7-9, with 9 positions matching TRBD1. V was clipped by 3 bases and J by 6 bases; unmatched bases: 5. Germline V gene sequence: CDR1 SEHNR, CDR2 FQNEAQ (reference sequence). CDR3 length: 14 residues. The CDR3 DNA follows: TGTGCCAGCAGCTTCGGACAGGGGAGCCCTGAAGCTTTCTTT. This translates into CASSFGQGSPEAFF.

This clone was recorded once. The V call is TRBV4-1, the J call TRBJ2-3, with 9 bases lining up with TRBD2. Trimming removed 2 bases from V and 1 base from J; junction bases left unmatched: 7. Germline CDR1 reads MGHRA; CDR2 reads YSYEKL. The length of the CDR3 is 17 residues. The DNA of the CDR3 is TGCGCCAGCAGCCAACTGTTAGCGGGAGTCGGCACAGATACGCAGTATTTT. Its protein is CASSQLLAGVGTDTQYF.

The chain recombines TRBV21-1 with TRBJ1-5; the DNA was not used to check the table's D call, TRBD1. TRBV21-1 is described as a pseudogene. This CDR3 has 16 amino acids. CDR3: CASSSNPGTPNQPQHF. The CDR3 bases are TGTGCCAGCAGCAGCAACCCCGGGACACCTAATCAGCCCCAGCATTTT.

V gene TRBV7-9 combines with J gene TRBJ1-5; TRBD1 is a possible D gene (6 bases). The V end lost 3 bases, the J end lost 3 bases, and 9 bases lay between the germline ends. The CDR3 sequence is 14 residues long. The germline gives CDR1 SEHNR, CDR2 FQNEAQ (reference sequence). CDR3 nucleotides: TGTGCCAGCAGCTTGGGGGCCCTCAATCAGCCCCAGCATTTT. It specifies CASSLGALNQPQHF.

The chain recombines TRBV7-8 with TRBJ2-5, with D unclear. This CDR3 comprises 14 residues. V was trimmed by 5 bases and J by 2 bases, leaving 12 bases between them. Germline CDR1 reads SGHVS; CDR2 reads FQNEAQ. DNA for the CDR3: TGTGCCAGCAGCCGCCGCGGCGGTCAAGAGACCCAGTACTTC. Its translation is CASSRRGGQETQYF.

This sequence joins TRBV5-1 and TRBJ2-7; possibly TRBD2 for D (6 bases). Germline loops: CDR1 SGHRS, CDR2 YFSETQ. The CDR3 is made up of 15 amino acids. Trimming left V 3 bases short and J 3 bases short, with 16 bases between. The CDR3 loop reads CASSSAGGDYYEQYF. CDR3 in DNA: TGCGCCAGCAGCTCGGCCGGGGGAGACTACTACGAGCAGTACTTC.